Shown below are 7 T cell receptor beta chains from a single sample sequenced in a study of blood T cell repertoires in COVID-19. Only in-frame clones appear in the TCRdb table, and some are missing; sequencing was by immunoSEQ multiplex PCR. In the table there are about 84,000 clones, 70% to 85% of which are singletons. Sequencing used peripheral blood. The receptor source for this set is a man aged 45-60 years with active or convalescent COVID-19.

This clone has a handful of counts. CDR3 DNA sequence: TGTGCCAGCAGCCAGGAGTGGTCGGAGACCCAGTACTTC. It codes for CASSQEWSETQYF. This chain uses TRBV3-1 (or the pseudogene TRBV3-2) with TRBJ2-5; D call uncertain. The germline V and J ends were trimmed by 3 bases and 5 bases, with 10 bases remaining between them. The CDR3 extends over 13 amino acids. From germline, CDR1 is LGHDT and CDR2 YNNKEL (reference sequence).

The J gene is TRBJ2-3, the V gene TRBV7-2; 10 bases are a match to TRBD2. The CDR3 has 15 amino acids. Trimming removed 0 bases from V and 4 bases from J; junction bases left unmatched: 1. Germline-derived CDR1 and CDR2 are SGHTA and FQGNSA. CDR3: CASSLAGLAPDTQYF. The CDR3 coding sequence is TGTGCCAGCAGCTTAGCGGGACTAGCGCCAGATACGCAGTATTTT.

Note on this clone: A junction end diverges from the germline sequence, so it may reflect a read error. The CDR3 DNA sequence: TGCGCCGGAGACAGGGGTGAAACTGTTTTT. Residues: CAGDRGETVF. The chain links TRBV23-1 to TRBJ1-4; 8 positions agree with TRBD1. TRBV23-1 is placed among ORFs of uncertain function. CDR3 length: 10 residues.

The chain recombines TRBV5-5 with TRBJ2-7, with D perhaps TRBD1 (5 bases). V was clipped by 4 bases and J by 6 bases, with 11 bases between them. The CDR3 is 12 residues long. From germline, CDR1 is SGHKS and CDR2 YYEKEE (reference sequence). Here the CDR3 DNA reads TGTGCCAGCAGCCTCAGGGATAGCGAGCAGTACTTC. Encoded protein: CASSLRDSEQYF.

This chain uses TRBV4-3 with TRBJ2-1; the match to TRBD1 covers 7 bases. Losses at the gene ends were 0 bases for V and 9 bases for J; bases not matched to a gene: 11. This CDR3 spans 16 amino acids. Germline CDR1 is LGHNA and CDR2 is YSLEER. CDR3 protein: CASSQDLTGRDGEQFF. As DNA, the CDR3 is TGCGCCAGCAGCCAAGATCTGACAGGGCGAGATGGTGAGCAGTTCTTC.

V usage is TRBV5-1 and J usage is TRBJ2-1; D is possibly TRBD1 (8 bases). CDR1 is SGHRS and CDR2 is YFSETQ in the germline V gene. Trimming left V 3 bases short and J 8 bases short, with 15 bases between. This CDR3 has 14 residues. The chain's CDR3 is CASSYGQGGDEQFF. The CDR3 region has the DNA TGCGCCAGCAGCTACGGACAGGGAGGGGATGAGCAGTTCTTC.

This clone was detected ten times or more. This chain's CDR3 is CASRTRARDRGTQPQHF. The CDR3, as DNA: TGTGCCAGCAGAACCCGTGCTCGGGACAGGGGAACTCAGCCCCAGCATTTT. The chain is built from TRBV28 and TRBJ1-5, with 10 bases matching TRBD1. The CDR3 is made up of 17 amino acids. The V gene's germline CDR1 is MDHEN and CDR2 SYDVKM. The V and J ends lost 6 bases and 6 bases, in that order; junction bases with no gene match: 14.